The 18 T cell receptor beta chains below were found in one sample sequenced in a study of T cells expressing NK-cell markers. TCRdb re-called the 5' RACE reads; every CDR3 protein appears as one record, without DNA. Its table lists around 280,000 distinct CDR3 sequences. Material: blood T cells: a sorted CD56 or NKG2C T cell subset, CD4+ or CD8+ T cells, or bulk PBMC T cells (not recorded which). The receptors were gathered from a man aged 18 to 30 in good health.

CDR3 sequence reads: CASSARLAGANTGELFF. The rearrangement uses TRBV11-2 and TRBJ2-2; there is no DNA to check the TCRdb D call of TRBD2. Germline V gives CDR1 SGHAT, CDR2 FQNNGV. This CDR3 is built from 17 residues.

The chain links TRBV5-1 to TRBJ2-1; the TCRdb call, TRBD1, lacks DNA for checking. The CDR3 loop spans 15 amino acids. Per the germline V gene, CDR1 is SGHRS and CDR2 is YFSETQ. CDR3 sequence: CASTGVQGGGNEQFF.

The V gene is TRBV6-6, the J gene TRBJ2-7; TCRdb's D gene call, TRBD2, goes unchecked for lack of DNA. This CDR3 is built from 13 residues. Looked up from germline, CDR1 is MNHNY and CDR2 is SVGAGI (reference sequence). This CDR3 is CATKREGSYEQYF.

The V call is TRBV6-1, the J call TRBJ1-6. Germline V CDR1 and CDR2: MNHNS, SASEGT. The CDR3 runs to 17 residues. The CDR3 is CASSGGLSSSYNSPLHF.

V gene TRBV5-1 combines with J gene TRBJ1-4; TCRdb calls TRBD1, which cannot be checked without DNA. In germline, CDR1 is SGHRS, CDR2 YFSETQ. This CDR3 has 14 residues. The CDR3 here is CASSPGQGYEKLFF. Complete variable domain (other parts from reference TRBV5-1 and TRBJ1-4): KAGVTQTPRYLIKTRGQQVTLSCSPISGHRSVSWYQQTPGQGLQFLFEYFSETQRNKGNFPGRFSGRQFSNSRSEMNVSTLELGDSALYLCASSPGQGYEKLFFGSGTQLSVL.

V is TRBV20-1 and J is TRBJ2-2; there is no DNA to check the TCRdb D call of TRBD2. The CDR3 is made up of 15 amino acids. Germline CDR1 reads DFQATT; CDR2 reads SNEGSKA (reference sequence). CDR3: CSATAGSSGTGELFF.

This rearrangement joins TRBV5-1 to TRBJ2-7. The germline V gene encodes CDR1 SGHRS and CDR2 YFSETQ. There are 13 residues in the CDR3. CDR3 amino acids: CASSPVSSYEQYF.

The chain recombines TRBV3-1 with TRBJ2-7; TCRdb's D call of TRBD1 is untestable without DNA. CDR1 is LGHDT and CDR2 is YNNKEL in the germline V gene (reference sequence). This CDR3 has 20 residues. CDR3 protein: CASSQPVPGNLAGSVYEQYF.

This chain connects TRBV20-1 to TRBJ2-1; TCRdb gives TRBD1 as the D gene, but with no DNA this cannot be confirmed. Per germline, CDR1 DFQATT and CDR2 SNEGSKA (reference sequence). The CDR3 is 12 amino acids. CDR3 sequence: CSAQNDRDEQFF.

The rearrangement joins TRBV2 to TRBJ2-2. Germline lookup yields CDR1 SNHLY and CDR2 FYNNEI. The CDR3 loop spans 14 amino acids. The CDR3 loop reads CASTSLMVTGELFF.

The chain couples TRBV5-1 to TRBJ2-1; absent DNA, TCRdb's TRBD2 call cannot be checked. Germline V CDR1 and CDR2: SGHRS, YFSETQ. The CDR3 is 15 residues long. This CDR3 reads CASSFSGRPIDEQFF.

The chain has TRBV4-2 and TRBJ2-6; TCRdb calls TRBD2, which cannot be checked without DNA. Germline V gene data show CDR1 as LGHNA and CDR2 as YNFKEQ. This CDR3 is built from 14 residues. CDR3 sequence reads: CASTAGSGANVLTF.

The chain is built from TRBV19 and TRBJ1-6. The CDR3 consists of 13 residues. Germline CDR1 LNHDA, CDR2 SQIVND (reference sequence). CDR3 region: CASSGPNLSPLHF.

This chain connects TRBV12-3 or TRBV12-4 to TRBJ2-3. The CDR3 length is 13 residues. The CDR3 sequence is CASTKLDTDTQYF.

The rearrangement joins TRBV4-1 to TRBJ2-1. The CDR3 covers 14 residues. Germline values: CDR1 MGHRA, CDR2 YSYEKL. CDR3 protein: CASSQSISGNEQFF.

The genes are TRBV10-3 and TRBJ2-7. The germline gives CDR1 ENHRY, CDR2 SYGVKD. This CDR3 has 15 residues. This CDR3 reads CAISDPDRTTYEQYF.

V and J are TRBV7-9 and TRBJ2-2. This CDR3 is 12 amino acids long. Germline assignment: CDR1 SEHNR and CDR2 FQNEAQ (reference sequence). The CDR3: CAGRVETGELFF.

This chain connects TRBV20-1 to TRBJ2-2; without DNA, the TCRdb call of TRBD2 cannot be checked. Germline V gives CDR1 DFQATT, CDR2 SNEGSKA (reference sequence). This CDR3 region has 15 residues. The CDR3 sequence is CSAHTSGVNTGELFF.